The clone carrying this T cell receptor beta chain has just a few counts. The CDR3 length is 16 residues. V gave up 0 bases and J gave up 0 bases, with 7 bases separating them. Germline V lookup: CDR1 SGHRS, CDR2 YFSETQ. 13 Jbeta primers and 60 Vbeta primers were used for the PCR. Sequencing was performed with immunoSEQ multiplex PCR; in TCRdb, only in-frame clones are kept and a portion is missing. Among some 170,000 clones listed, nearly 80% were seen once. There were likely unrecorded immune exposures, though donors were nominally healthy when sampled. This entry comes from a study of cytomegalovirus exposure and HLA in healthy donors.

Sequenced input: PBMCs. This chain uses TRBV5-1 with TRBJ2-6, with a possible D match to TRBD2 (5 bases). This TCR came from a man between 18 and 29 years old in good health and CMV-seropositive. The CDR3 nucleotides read TGCGCCAGCAGCTTGGTAGGAGGCTCTGGGGCCAACGTCCTGACTTTC. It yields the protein CASSLVGGSGANVLTF.